The 14 T cell receptor beta chains below come from one sample, sequenced in a study of CD8 T cells in ankylosing spondylitis. Study-level points and caveats: The study identified a TCR beta motif of several highly homologous variants that appeared characteristic of ankylosing spondylitis blood.

TCRdb reprocessed the 5' RACE reads with MiXCR, giving one entry per CDR3 protein. The profile shows a few hundred thousand distinct CDR3 sequences, 17% of them singletons. Their antigen targets remain unknown. Sample: blood, either unsorted or a sorted T cell fraction (not recorded which). The receptors here all came from a male donor with ankylosing spondylitis.

This clonotype has more than one count but fewer than ten. The V gene is TRBV18, the J gene TRBJ2-6, with D possibly matching TRBD1 (5 bases). V was clipped by 3 bases and J by 0 bases, with 15 bases between them. Germline CDR1 and CDR2: KGHSH and LQKENI. The CDR3 is 18 amino acids. CDR3 residues: CASSPSMTAASGANVLTF. In nucleotides, the CDR3 is TGTGCCAGCTCACCCTCTATGACAGCCGCCTCTGGGGCCAACGTCCTGACTTTC.

This chain connects TRBV12-3 or TRBV12-4 to TRBJ1-6; D is perhaps TRBD1 (6 bases). The CDR3 contains 14 residues. V was cut by 6 bases and J by 10 bases, with 16 bases left in between. The CDR3 DNA reads as TGTGCCAGCAGCGACCTTTCAGGGGCCTCACCCCTCCACTTT. Its translation is CASSDLSGASPLHF.

This clonotype was picked up many times. This chain links TRBV12-3 or TRBV12-4 with TRBJ1-5, with D uncertain. V was cut by 7 bases and J by 3 bases, with 10 bases left in between. This CDR3 has 13 residues. CDR3 residues: CASMGQTNQPQHF. In DNA, the CDR3 is TGTGCCAGCATGGGCCAGACCAATCAGCCCCAGCATTTT.

This chain links TRBV10-3 with TRBJ2-1; 12 bases match TRBD2. The J segment lost 9 bases and the V segment lost 10 bases, leaving 7 bases of the junction unmatched. CDR1 and CDR2 (germline): ENHRY, SYGVKD. This CDR3 spans 13 amino acids. The CDR3 loop is CATLAGGPGEQFF. The DNA for the CDR3 is TGTGCCACCCTAGCGGGAGGGCCGGGTGAGCAGTTCTTC.

J is TRBJ1-2 and V is TRBV12-3 or TRBV12-4; D is possibly TRBD1 (5 bases). Trimming took 5 bases from V and 0 from J, leaving 10 bases between them. The CDR3 spans 14 residues. The CDR3, as DNA: TGTGCCAGCAGTACGCAGGGAGCTAACTATGGCTACACCTTC. It translates to CASSTQGANYGYTF.

This clonotype occurred a few times. The chain is built from TRBV6-1 and TRBJ1-6; D is perhaps TRBD1 (6 bases). Germline CDR1 is MNHNS and CDR2 is SASEGT. Trimming shortened V by 7 bases and J by 3 bases, and 19 bases separated the two germline ends. The CDR3 runs to 17 residues. The CDR3 bases are TGTGCCAGCAACGCCCCACCCAGGGGCTACTATAATTCACCCCTCCACTTT. It is translated as CASNAPPRGYYNSPLHF.

The rearrangement joins TRBV7-8 to TRBJ2-7, with 8 nucleotides matching TRBD1. There are 15 residues in the CDR3. The germline V gene encodes CDR1 SGHVS and CDR2 FQNEAQ. With 5 bases clipped from V and 6 bases from J, the junction kept 12 bases outside the gene matches. Here the CDR3 DNA reads TGTGCCAGCAGCCTCCGTTGGCAGGGGGCGGTCGAGCAGTACTTC. Its protein product is CASSLRWQGAVEQYF.

The chain employs TRBV6-1 and TRBJ1-4; 9 positions match TRBD1. Trimming took 8 bases from V and 2 from J; bases not matched to a gene: 12. The germline CDR1 and CDR2 sequences are MNHNS and SASEGT. CDR3 length: 17 residues. Here the CDR3 reads CASHPRQGGTTNEKLFF. The CDR3 DNA follows: TGTGCCAGCCACCCGCGACAGGGGGGTACTACTAATGAAAAACTGTTTTTT.

The chain recombines TRBV7-2 with TRBJ2-6; D is ambiguous. Germline-derived CDR1 and CDR2 are SGHTA and FQGNSA. Deletions cut 6 bases from V and 1 base from J, with 13 bases between. There are 16 residues in the CDR3. The CDR3, as DNA: TGTGCCAGCAGAATCCCTCATACTTCTGGGGCCAACGTCCTGACTTTC. Translation gives CASRIPHTSGANVLTF.

The V gene is TRBV5-1, the J gene TRBJ2-7; perhaps TRBD1 as D (6 bases). The CDR3 sequence is 16 residues long. V was trimmed by 1 base and J by 4 bases, leaving 18 bases between them. Germline V lookup: CDR1 SGHRS, CDR2 YFSETQ. The DNA for the CDR3 is TGCGCCAGCAGCTTGTACTCGGGACAACAATATTACGAGCAGTACTTC. This translates into CASSLYSGQQYYEQYF.

This clonotype was observed a few times. The chain combines TRBV11-1 with TRBJ2-2, with D hard to call. This CDR3 is 18 amino acids long. CDR1 and CDR2 from the germline V gene are SGHAT and FQDESV (reference sequence). Trimming pared 5 bases from V and 0 bases from J, leaving 19 bases between. CDR3: CASSPPYGANTNTGELFF. CDR3 bases: TGTGCCAGCAGCCCCCCGTACGGAGCGAATACGAACACCGGGGAGCTGTTTTTT.

The chain couples TRBV7-6 to TRBJ2-3, with 7 bases aligning to TRBD2. The V segment lost 6 bases and the J segment 0 bases; nucleotides outside the gene matches: 6. Looked up from germline, CDR1 is SGHVS and CDR2 is FNYEAQ. The CDR3 covers 15 residues. CDR3 sequence: CASSSSGLSTDTQYF. The CDR3 nucleotides are TGTGCCAGCAGTTCTAGCGGCCTAAGCACAGATACGCAGTATTTT.

This chain uses TRBV6-2 or TRBV6-3 with TRBJ2-7, with 7 bases aligning to TRBD1. This CDR3 has 16 amino acids. J gave up 0 bases and V 0 bases, and 5 bases lay outside the gene matches. Looked up from germline, CDR1 is MNHEY and CDR2 is SVGEGT. CDR3 region: CASSYSRTGVSYEQYF. CDR3 nucleotides: TGTGCCAGCAGTTACTCGCGGACAGGCGTCTCCTACGAGCAGTACTTC.

This clonotype has a handful of counts. The chain links TRBV7-8 to TRBJ2-4; D gene unclear. CDR1 and CDR2 from the germline V gene are SGHVS and FQNEAQ. V lost 1 base and J 0 bases, leaving 13 bases between the germline ends. CDR3 size: 17 residues. DNA for the CDR3: TGTGCCAGCAGCTTAGTCGCCGGAGCCCTAGCCAAAAACATTCAGTACTTC. It codes for CASSLVAGALAKNIQYF.